The 5 T cell receptor beta chains below all came from one sample that was sequenced in a study of human T cells and chemical hapten exposure. Time point indicated: patch test 1, 2 weeks after DPC sensitization. The treatment was: therapeutic diphenylcyclopropenone sensitization with weekly scalp DPC. One entry per CDR3 protein results from TCRdb running MiXCR on the RACE reads. The table has fewer than 500,000 distinct CDR3 sequences, roughly 4.8% seen once. This material consisted of whole blood, taken in connection with sensitization to the hapten diphenylcyclopropenone (DPC). Source of these receptors: a woman between 50 and 59 years old with alopecia areata. Some clones in this sample may be carry-over from other donors' samples.

This clonotype was found many times. The chain combines TRBV11-2 with TRBJ1-1; 7 nucleotides match TRBD1. This CDR3 has 15 amino acids. The V and J ends lost 5 bases and 5 bases, in that order; junction bases with no gene match: 11. Per the germline V gene, CDR1 is SGHAT and CDR2 is FQNNGV. The CDR3 bases are TGTGCCAGCAGCCAGCCCCGACAGGGAGTAACTGAAGCTTTCTTT. This gives the protein CASSQPRQGVTEAFF.

Of note for this clonotype: A read error may account for a junction end that differs from germline. V and J are TRBV5-1 and TRBJ2-7; 10 nucleotides align to TRBD2. The CDR3 has 14 residues. CDR1 is SGHRS, CDR2 YFSETQ, per germline. In nucleotides, the CDR3 is TGCGCCAGCAGCCGGACTAGCGGAGCCTACGAGAAGTACTTC. This codes for CASSRTSGAYEKYF.

This clonotype was counted a few times. This chain links TRBV24-1 with TRBJ2-1, with 15 bases aligning to TRBD2. The length of the CDR3 is 15 residues. V lost 5 bases to trimming and J lost 7 bases; unmatched junction nucleotides: 2. Germline CDR1 reads KGHDR; CDR2 reads SFDVKD. Here the CDR3 reads CATSGGTSGRNEQFF. CDR3 coding DNA: TGTGCCACCAGTGGGGGGACTAGCGGGAGGAATGAGCAGTTCTTC.

This rearrangement joins TRBV2 to TRBJ2-2; 10 nucleotides align to TRBD1. Germline trimming cut 6 bases from V and 7 bases from J; bases unmatched to any gene: 5. Germline CDR1 reads SNHLY; CDR2 reads FYNNEI. This CDR3 spans 14 amino acids. In DNA, the CDR3 is TGTGCCAGCAGCCTGGGACAGGGGTACGGGGAGCTGTTTTTT. Residues: CASSLGQGYGELFF.

This clonotype has a handful of counts. The gene calls are TRBV9 and TRBJ1-6, with D unclear. Per germline, CDR1 SGDLS and CDR2 YYNGEE. The germline V and J ends were trimmed by 3 bases and 11 bases, with 12 bases remaining between them. This CDR3 spans 13 amino acids. CDR3 DNA sequence: TGTGCCAGCAGCGAGTCGCGAGATGCACCCCTCCACTTT. Residues: CASSESRDAPLHF.